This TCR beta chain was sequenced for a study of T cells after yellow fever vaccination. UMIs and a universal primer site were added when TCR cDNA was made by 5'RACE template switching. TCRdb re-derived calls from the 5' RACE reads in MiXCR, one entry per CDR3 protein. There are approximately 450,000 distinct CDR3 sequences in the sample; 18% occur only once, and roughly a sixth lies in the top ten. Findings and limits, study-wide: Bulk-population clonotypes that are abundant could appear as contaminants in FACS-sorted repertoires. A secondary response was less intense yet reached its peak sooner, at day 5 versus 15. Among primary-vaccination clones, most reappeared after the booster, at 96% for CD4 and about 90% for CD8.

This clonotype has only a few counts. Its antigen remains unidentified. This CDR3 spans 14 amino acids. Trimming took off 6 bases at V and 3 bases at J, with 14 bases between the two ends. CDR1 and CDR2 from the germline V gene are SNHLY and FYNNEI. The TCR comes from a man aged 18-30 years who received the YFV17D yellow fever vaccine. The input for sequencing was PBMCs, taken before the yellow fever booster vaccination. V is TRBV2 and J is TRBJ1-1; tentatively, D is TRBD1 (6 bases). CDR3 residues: CASSEQGLHTEAFF. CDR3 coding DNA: TGTGCCAGCAGCGAACAGGGACTCCACACTGAAGCTTTCTTT.